The 20 T cell receptor beta chains below come from one sample, sequenced in a study of T cells after yellow fever vaccination. In TCRdb, the 5' RACE reads were re-called with MiXCR into one record per CDR3 protein. Of about 320,000 distinct CDR3 sequences in the sample, 3.5% to 5% are singletons; the top ten hold roughly a fifth. The source was PBMCs, collected 15 days after the yellow fever booster vaccination. The receptors shown here come from a man between 18 and 35 years old who received the YFV17D yellow fever vaccine.

There are many counts of this clonotype. The chain employs TRBV20-1 and TRBJ2-2; 9 nucleotides line up with TRBD2. Germline V gives CDR1 DFQATT, CDR2 SNEGSKA (reference sequence). The CDR3 contains 14 residues. V shed 5 bases, J shed 4 bases, and the junction held 5 bases outside the gene matches. The CDR3 bases are TGCAGTGCTTTAGCGGGGGAACGCACCGGGGAGCTGTTTTTT. This translates into CSALAGERTGELFF.

This clonotype showed up many times. J is TRBJ1-6 and V is TRBV9, with TRBD1 identical over 7 bases. Losses at the gene ends were 4 bases for V and 9 bases for J; bases not matched to a gene: 10. CDR3 size: 15 residues. CDR1 SGDLS and CDR2 YYNGEE come from the germline V gene. CDR3 sequence (DNA): TGTGCCAGCAGCCCCTCGACAGGGATAGTTTCACCCCTCCACTTT. Protein product: CASSPSTGIVSPLHF.

This chain uses TRBV7-7 with TRBJ2-1, with a possible D match to TRBD2 (5 bases). Germline assignment: CDR1 SSHAT and CDR2 FNYEAQ (reference sequence). Trimming cost V 2 bases and J 1 base, with 24 bases left between them. The CDR3 extends over 20 amino acids. In DNA form, the CDR3 reads TGTGCCAGCAGCTTAAGAAGTGGAGGTGTACGCGATGGATCCTACAATGAGCAGTTCTTC. This codes for CASSLRSGGVRDGSYNEQFF. Supplemented by reference TRBV7-7 and TRBJ2-1, the full variable domain reads GAGVSQSPRYKVTKRGQDVTLRCDPISSHATLYWYQQALGQGPEFLTYFNYEAQPDKSGLPSDRFSAERPEGSISTLTIQRTEQRDSAMYRCASSLRSGGVRDGSYNEQFFGPGTRLTVL.

This clonotype was counted many times. The chain combines TRBV4-3 with TRBJ1-2; 9 bases are shared with TRBD1. CDR1 LGHNA and CDR2 YSLEER come from the germline V gene. The CDR3 is made up of 15 amino acids. The V segment lost 3 bases and the J segment 2 bases; nucleotides outside the gene matches: 4. The CDR3 protein is CASSQTGTGNYGYTF. In nucleotides, the CDR3 is TGCGCCAGCAGCCAGACTGGGACAGGGAACTATGGCTACACCTTC.

This clonotype was observed a handful of times. The CDR3 here is CASSLWAPRRTGELFF. In nucleotides, the CDR3 is TGTGCCAGCAGCTTATGGGCCCCTCGTCGGACCGGGGAGCTGTTTTTT. The V call is TRBV11-2, the J call TRBJ2-2; the D is unclear. The CDR3 contains 16 residues. The germline CDR1 and CDR2 sequences are SGHAT and FQNNGV. Trimming shortened V by 2 bases and J by 5 bases, and 15 bases separated the two germline ends.

The table lists this clonotype with a few counts. The CDR3 reads CASSIRGSIRVLTF. The CDR3, as DNA: TGTGCCAGTAGTATTAGGGGATCGATCCGCGTCCTGACTTTC. This chain links TRBV19 with TRBJ2-6; possibly TRBD1 for D (5 bases). Between the trimmed V and J ends, which lost 3 bases and 12 bases, there was a span of 15 bases. Germline V gives CDR1 LNHDA, CDR2 SQIVND (reference sequence). The CDR3 contains 14 residues.

This clonotype has at least ten counts. The rearrangement joins TRBV7-2 to TRBJ2-7; TRBD1 agrees at 8 bases. The length of the CDR3 is 14 residues. The V segment lost 5 bases and the J segment 4 bases; nucleotides outside the gene matches: 7. Germline V gives CDR1 SGHTA, CDR2 FQGNSA. CDR3: CASSHDRGQYEQYF. For the CDR3, the DNA is TGTGCCAGCAGCCACGACAGGGGCCAGTACGAGCAGTACTTC.

The rearrangement links TRBV6-2 or TRBV6-3 to TRBJ1-4, with D possibly being TRBD1 (5 bases). The CDR3 spans 16 residues. Germline CDR1 is MNHEY and CDR2 is SVGEGT. Deletions cut 0 bases from V and 5 bases from J, with 13 bases between. CDR3 coding DNA: TGTGCCAGCAGTTACTCGACAGCTGGGGTAAATGAAAAACTGTTTTTT. It translates to CASSYSTAGVNEKLFF.

A few counts support this clonotype. J is TRBJ2-1 and V is TRBV20-1, with 7 positions matching TRBD2. Germline V gives CDR1 DFQATT, CDR2 SNEGSKA (reference sequence). V dropped 6 bases and J dropped 3; count of bases not matched to a gene: 11. This CDR3 contains 15 residues. In DNA form, the CDR3 reads TGCAGTGCGAGACCCAGCGGGGTTCGCTACAATGAGCAGTTCTTC. The encoded protein is CSARPSGVRYNEQFF.

This clonotype has at least ten counts. The chain couples TRBV6-5 to TRBJ1-1; D is undetermined. The CDR3 spans 14 residues. The V and J ends lost 0 bases and 1 base respectively, with 6 bases between them. Germline-derived CDR1 and CDR2 are MNHEY and SVGAGI. The CDR3 loop reads CASSYSRSNTEAFF. The CDR3 nucleotides read TGTGCCAGCAGTTACTCGAGATCGAACACTGAAGCTTTCTTT.

This clonotype was recorded at least ten times. CDR3 nucleotide sequence: TGTGCCAGCAAGTGGGGGAGCCACGGGACCCAGTACTTC. Encoded protein: CASKWGSHGTQYF. J is TRBJ2-5 and V is TRBV12-3 or TRBV12-4; either TRBD1 or TRBD2 may supply D (5 bases each). This CDR3 has 13 amino acids. V was cut by 7 bases and J by 7 bases, with 16 bases left in between.

The rearrangement uses TRBV12-3 or TRBV12-4 and TRBJ2-3, with TRBD1 identical over 9 bases. The CDR3 has 13 amino acids. V was pared by 6 bases and J by 7 bases, with 5 bases of the junction left unmatched. CDR3 amino acids: CASRSGQGYTQYF. The DNA for the CDR3 is TGTGCCAGCAGGTCGGGACAGGGTTATACGCAGTATTTT.

Only a few counts were recorded for this clonotype. The gene calls are TRBV7-2 and TRBJ2-1, with 12 bases that match TRBD2. CDR3 length equals 15 residues. Germline assignment: CDR1 SGHTA and CDR2 FQGNSA. The V and J ends lost 4 bases and 8 bases, in that order; junction bases with no gene match: 6. This CDR3 reads CASSSGTSGLYEQFF. CDR3 DNA: TGTGCCAGCAGCTCCGGGACTAGCGGGCTCTATGAGCAGTTCTTC.

This clonotype was counted only a few times. V gene TRBV4-1 combines with J gene TRBJ2-7; 9 nucleotides match TRBD1. With V trimmed by 1 base and J by 0 bases, 1 base remained unmatched. Germline CDR1 reads MGHRA; CDR2 reads YSYEKL. The CDR3 covers 15 residues. This CDR3 is CASSQAGQGSYEQYF. Written as DNA, the CDR3 is TGCGCCAGCAGCCAAGCGGGACAGGGCTCCTACGAGCAGTACTTC.

This clonotype appeared many times. The chain employs TRBV20-1 and TRBJ2-7, with D uncertain. Germline-derived CDR1 and CDR2 are DFQATT and SNEGSKA (reference sequence). This CDR3 contains 15 residues. The V gene lost 0 bases and the J gene lost 3 bases, with 15 bases spanning the gap. The CDR3 nucleotides are TGCAGTGCTAGAGATAAGGGTCCTCATGACTACGAGCAGTACGTC. It yields the protein CSARDKGPHDYEQYV.

This clonotype appeared many times. The V and J genes are TRBV30 and TRBJ1-1, with D hard to call. Germline CDR1 is GTSNPN and CDR2 is SVGIG (reference sequence). Trimming shortened V by 0 bases and J by 2 bases, and 7 bases separated the two germline ends. The CDR3 runs to 13 residues. The CDR3 DNA follows: TGTGCCTGGAGTGTCAACAGAAACACTGAAGCTTTCTTT. Encoded protein: CAWSVNRNTEAFF.

This clonotype showed up many times. The genes are TRBV12-3 or TRBV12-4 and TRBJ2-7; D not resolved. Trimming removed 8 bases from V and 0 bases from J, with 11 bases in between. The CDR3 contains 13 residues. In DNA, the CDR3 is TGTGCCAGCGGGGATCAGATCTCCTACGAGCAGTACTTC. Its protein is CASGDQISYEQYF.

V usage is TRBV20-1 and J usage is TRBJ2-7, with D perhaps matching TRBD1 or TRBD2 (5 bases each). This CDR3 is 15 amino acids long. The V gene lost 3 bases and the J gene lost 2 bases, with 17 bases spanning the gap. Germline V gene data show CDR1 as DFQATT and CDR2 as SNEGSKA (reference sequence). DNA for the CDR3: TGCAGTGCTAGCCGGGGTGGGGCAGGTGCCTACGAGCAGTACTTC. Its translation: CSASRGGAGAYEQYF.

The table lists this clonotype with many counts. The chain uses TRBV21-1 and TRBJ2-7; TRBD1 is taken as the D call from the table, unchecked against the DNA. TRBV21-1 represents a pseudogene. The CDR3 sequence is 16 residues long. The CDR3 here is CASSKAPDRGPYEQYV. The CDR3 DNA is TGTGCCAGCAGCAAAGCCCCGGACAGGGGTCCATACGAGCAGTACGTC.

Many counts were recorded for this clonotype. J is TRBJ1-2 and V is TRBV12-3 or TRBV12-4; D is unclear. The V end was cut by 5 bases, the J end by 10 bases, with 14 bases between. This CDR3 region has 12 residues. The CDR3 sequence is CASSRGNNDYTF. The CDR3, as DNA: TGTGCCAGCAGTCGAGGGAACAATGACTACACCTTC.